These T cell receptor beta chains were read from a single sample in a study of T cell responses to AZD1222 COVID-19 vaccine. Some clones are missing from TCRdb's copy, which holds only in-frame ones; the method was immunoSEQ multiplex PCR. The table lists 150,000 to 170,000 clones, roughly nine tenths of them singletons. Sample: peripheral blood, taken on day 0 of MenACWY control vaccination. Receptors were obtained from an adult in good health. Each CDR3 is given with its conserved first and last residue. A D gene is named only where the DNA matches it firmly. The size entry is marked missing in some rows and otherwise reads once, few, many or a size class.

. | . | 15 | TRBJ1-4 | TRBV4-3 | TGCGCCAGCAGCCAGGGGCGGGGCCGACATGAAAAACTGTTTTTT | CASSQGRGRHEKLFF
. | . | 16 | TRBJ1-5 | TRBV5-1 | TGCGCCAGCAGCCGTACCCCGGGGGGAGAGGCTCAGCCCCAGCATTTT | CASSRTPGGEAQPQHF
. | . | 15 | TRBJ2-2 | TRBV10-3 | TGTGCCATCAAAGGCGGAAGCGAGAACACCGGGGAGCTGTTTTTT | CAIKGGSENTGELFF
TRBD2 | once | 15 | TRBJ2-7 | TRBV5-1 | TGCGCCAGCAGCGTAACTAGCGGGAGTGGATACGAGCAGTACTTC | CASSVTSGSGYEQYF
. | . | 15 | TRBJ1-5 | TRBV6-1 | TGTGCCAGCAGTGAAATGTCGAGAAGTAATCAGCCCCAGCATTTT | CASSEMSRSNQPQHF
. | once | 16 | TRBJ1-3 | TRBV6-1 | TGTGCCAGCAGTGAGCAATACAGGGCTTCTGGAAACACCATATATTTT | CASSEQYRASGNTIYF
. | . | 16 | TRBJ1-3 | TRBV11-3 | TGTGCCAGCAGCTTAGACCCAGGGTTCTCTGGAAACACCATATATTTT | CASSLDPGFSGNTIYF
. | . | 14 | TRBJ1-1 | TRBV11-3 | TGTGCCAGCAGCCTCCCTACAGGGTGGGGTGAAGCTTTCTTT | CASSLPTGWGEAFF
. | . | 14 | TRBJ1-2 | TRBV18 | TGTGCCAGCTCACCAGTTTCTGGGAAAGCTGGCTACACCTTC | CASSPVSGKAGYTF
TRBD2 | . | 16 | TRBJ2-7 | TRBV11-3 | TGTGCCAGCAGCTTAGATCGCCTAGCGGCTTCCTACGAGCAGTACTTC | CASSLDRLAASYEQYF
TRBD2 | . | 16 | TRBJ2-1 | TRBV6-1 | TGTGCCAGCAGTGAACTAGCGGGTCACTCCTACAATGAGCAGTTCTTC | CASSELAGHSYNEQFF
TRBD2 | once | 14 | TRBJ2-7 | TRBV11-2 | TGTGCCAGCAGCATAGCGGGAGTAGCCTACGAGCAGTACTTC | CASSIAGVAYEQYF
. | . | 17 | TRBJ2-5 | TRBV11-2 | TGTGCCAGCAGCGCAACCATCCCCGGGCCCTTTTTGGGGACCCAGTACTTC | CASSATIPGPFLGTQYF
. | . | 16 | TRBJ1-1 | TRBV5-1 | TGCGCCAGCAGCTACGTGGGGACCTCGTGGAACACTGAAGCTTTCTTT | CASSYVGTSWNTEAFF
. | . | 15 | TRBJ2-7 | TRBV19 | TGTGCCAGTAGTGCTAACAGGTTACCCTCCTACGAGCAGTACTTC | CASSANRLPSYEQYF
TRBD2 | once | 15 | TRBJ2-1 | TRBV6-5 | TGTGCCAGCAGGAAGGAGCGGGGGGGGTTCAATGAGCAGTTCTTC | CASRKERGGFNEQFF
. | . | 15 | TRBJ1-4 | TRBV5-1 | TGCGCCAGCAGCTTGGCCGGGACGGAGAATGAAAAACTGTTTTTT | CASSLAGTENEKLFF
. | . | 15 | TRBJ1-2 | TRBV6-5 | TGTGCCAGCAGAAGAACAGGTGAGCCCTATTATGGCTACACCTTC | CASRRTGEPYYGYTF
. | . | 12 | TRBJ2-7 | TRBV7-2 | TGTGCCAGCAGCCCGCAGAAAAACGAGCAGTACTTC | CASSPQKNEQYF
. | . | 14 | TRBJ2-7 | TRBV7-9 | TGTGCCAGCAGCCATTGGACGGGAAACTACGAGCAGTACTTC | CASSHWTGNYEQYF
. | . | 13 | TRBJ1-3 | TRBV5-1 | TGCGCCAGCAGCGACTTTACTGGAAACACCATATATTTT | CASSDFTGNTIYF
. | . | 14 | TRBJ1-2 | TRBV2 | TGTGCCAGCAGCCGGATTACAGGGAACTATGGCTACACCTTC | CASSRITGNYGYTF
. | . | 13 | TRBJ1-2 | TRBV24-1 | TGTGCCACCAGTGATGGGGCCCCCTATGGCTACACCTTC | CATSDGAPYGYTF
. | . | 14 | TRBJ2-4 | TRBV7-2 | TGTGCCAGCAGCCAACCGACACAGGTCGGCATTCAGTACTTC | CASSQPTQVGIQYF
TRBD1 | . | 15 | TRBJ1-2 | TRBV5-4 | TGTGCCAGCAGCTTGCAGGGGGCCGGAGGCTATGGCTACACCTTC | CASSLQGAGGYGYTF
TRBD1 | . | 14 | TRBJ1-2 | TRBV7-2 | TGTGCCAGCACCGCCGACAGGGGGGCCTATGGCTACACCTTC | CASTADRGAYGYTF
. | . | 12 | TRBJ2-5 | TRBV27 | TGTGCCAGCAGTTTATCGGGGGAGACCCAGTACTTC | CASSLSGETQYF
. | . | 14 | TRBJ1-2 | TRBV4-3 | TGCGCCAGCAGCCAAGATACAGCAGGGTTTGGCTACACCTTC | CASSQDTAGFGYTF
. | . | 15 | TRBJ1-2 | TRBV21-1 | TGTGCCAGCAGCAAACAAGGGACAACGAACTATGGCTACACCTTC | CASSKQGTTNYGYTF
. | . | 13 | TRBJ1-2 | TRBV10-1 | TGCGCCAGCAGTGAGTCGATGGCCTATGGCTACACCTTC | CASSESMAYGYTF
. | . | 13 | TRBJ2-3 | TRBV5-1 | TGCGCCAGCAGCTTGGACTTATCAGATACGCAGTATTTT | CASSLDLSDTQYF
TRBD1 | . | 16 | TRBJ1-5 | TRBV10-2 | TGCGCCAGCAGTGAGTCGACAGGGGGACGCAATCAGCCCCAGCATTTT | CASSESTGGRNQPQHF
. | . | 14 | TRBJ2-5 | TRBV5-1 | TGCGCCAGCAGCTCGACTTCTAATCAAGAGACCCAGTACTTC | CASSSTSNQETQYF
. | . | 16 | TRBJ2-1 | TRBV11-3 | TGTGCCAGCAGCTACGGGGCTAGCGTCTCCTACAATGAGCAGTTCTTC | CASSYGASVSYNEQFF
TRBD2 | . | 12 | TRBJ2-3 | TRBV11-3 | TGTGCCAGCAGCGCCTCTAGCGGTACGCAGTATTTT | CASSASSGTQYF
TRBD2 | . | 15 | TRBJ2-7 | TRBV4-1 | TGCGCCAGCAGCCTAAGACTAGCGGTCCCCTACGAGCAGTACTTC | CASSLRLAVPYEQYF
. | . | 15 | TRBJ2-3 | TRBV15 | TGTGCCACCAGCAGAGATGGGCCCGAAGGAGATACGCAGTATTTT | CATSRDGPEGDTQYF
TRBD1 | . | 14 | TRBJ1-2 | TRBV9 | TGTGCCAGCAGCGAGGGACAGGGGTACTATGGCTACACCTTC | CASSEGQGYYGYTF
. | . | 13 | TRBJ2-7 | TRBV7-9 | TGTGCCAGCAGCTTTGGCAGAGCCTACGAGCAGTACTTC | CASSFGRAYEQYF
TRBD2 | . | 14 | TRBJ2-2 | TRBV6-4 | TGTGCCAGCAGTGACGGGGGGGACACCGGGGAGCTGTTTTTT | CASSDGGDTGELFF
. | . | 11 | TRBJ1-1 | TRBV7-8 | TGTGCCAGCAGCCCGTTAACTGAAGCTTTCTTT | CASSPLTEAFF
. | . | 14 | TRBJ2-2 | TRBV5-1 | TGCGCCAGCAGCTCAGCTAACCCCCCCGGGGAGCTGTTTTTT | CASSSANPPGELFF
. | . | 15 | TRBJ2-5 | TRBV18 | TGTGCCAGCTCACCAGACGAGGGGAGGCAAGAGACCCAGTACTTC | CASSPDEGRQETQYF
TRBD2 | few | 15 | TRBJ2-3 | TRBV19 | TGTGCCAGTAGTATTCATAGCGGGAGGGCGGATACGCAGTATTTT | CASSIHSGRADTQYF
TRBD2 | . | 16 | TRBJ2-7 | TRBV3-1/TRBV3-2 | TGTGCCAGCAGCCAGAGCCGGGGACTAGCGGGATTCGAGCAGTACTTC | CASSQSRGLAGFEQYF
. | . | 15 | TRBJ1-2 | TRBV4-1 | TGCGCCAGCAGCCCCATTTCACCGGCCTATGGGGGCTACACCTTC | CASSPISPAYGGYTF
TRBD1 | . | 15 | TRBJ1-4 | TRBV7-9 | TGTGCCAGCAGCTTAGGAGACAGGGGGGAGGAAAAACTGTTTTTT | CASSLGDRGEEKLFF
. | . | 14 | TRBJ2-5 | TRBV5-1 | TGCGCCAGCAGCTCAGTGGGTGGGGAGGAGACCCAGTACTTC | CASSSVGGEETQYF
. | . | 14 | TRBJ2-3 | TRBV27 | TGTGCCAGCAGTTTGAAGGGAACCACAGATACGCAGTATTTT | CASSLKGTTDTQYF